The rows below give T cell receptor beta chains drawn from one sample of a study of CD8 T cells in Susac syndrome. TCRdb re-derived calls from the immunoSEQ multiplex PCR reads in MiXCR, one entry per CDR3 protein. The sample holds about 200,000 distinct CDR3 sequences, nearly 95% seen once. Sequences were obtained from CD4+ T cells from PBMCs. The receptors derive from a human donor with multiple sclerosis. The CDR3 runs from the conserved cysteine through the conserved F or W. The D gene is left open where the match is weak. Size is omitted from some rows. Given values are once, few, many or a class for expanded clones.

TRBV9	TRBJ2-2	.	.	CASSVEGRASGELFF	TGTGCCAGCAGCGTAGAGGGCAGGGCGAGCGGGGAGCTGTTTTTT
TRBV10-3	TRBJ2-5	.	.	CAISAEGRGKGETQYF	TGTGCCATCAGCGCAGAGGGGCGCGGGAAGGGTGAGACCCAGTACTTC
TRBV30	TRBJ1-2	.	.	CACQDYGYTF	TGTGCCTGCCAGGACTATGGCTACACCTTC
TRBV7-3	TRBJ2-1	.	TRBD2	CASSPRVGGRNSYNEQFF	TGTGCCAGCAGCCCCCGAGTGGGCGGGAGAAACTCCTACAATGAGCAGTTCTTC
TRBV5-1	TRBJ2-7	.	.	CASSRDIFYEQYF	TGCGCCAGCAGCCGTGACATCTTCTACGAGCAGTACTTC
TRBV2	TRBJ1-6	.	.	CASSATVTNSPLHF	TGTGCCAGCAGTGCGACAGTTACAAATTCACCCCTCCACTTT
TRBV20-1	TRBJ1-2	.	.	CSARNRADNYGYTF	TGCAGTGCTAGAAATCGGGCAGATAACTATGGCTACACCTTC
TRBV12-3/TRBV12-4	TRBJ2-7	once	.	CASSFLGDREGEQYF	TGTGCCAGCAGTTTCCTGGGAGACAGGGAGGGCGAGCAGTACTTC
TRBV20-1	TRBJ2-4	.	.	CSARERVLAKNIQYF	TGCAGTGCTAGGGAGCGGGTACTAGCCAAAAACATTCAGTACTTC
TRBV20-1	TRBJ1-2	.	.	CSARAPRNYGYTF	TGCAGTGCTAGAGCACCTCGTAACTATGGCTACACCTTC
TRBV29-1	TRBJ2-4	.	.	CSVNFSPNIQYF	TGCAGCGTTAACTTCTCCCCCAACATTCAGTACTTC
TRBV15	TRBJ1-5	.	.	CATSRDTNQPQHF	TGTGCCACCAGTAGGGACACTAATCAGCCCCAGCATTTT
TRBV20-1	TRBJ2-1	.	.	CSAPPVGIDEQFF	TGCAGTGCCCCGCCGGTAGGGATCGATGAGCAGTTCTTC
TRBV5-1	TRBJ2-1	.	.	CASSPGYSYNEQFF	TGCGCCAGTTCCCCAGGCTACTCCTACAATGAGCAGTTCTTC
TRBV6-5	TRBJ2-7	.	.	CASSPRTDSSYEQYF	TGTGCCAGCAGTCCACGGACTGATAGCTCCTACGAGCAGTACTTC
TRBV20-1	TRBJ2-3	.	TRBD1	CSARDSGGTGDTQYF	TGCAGTGCTAGAGATAGTGGAGGGACAGGGGATACGCAGTATTTT
TRBV28	TRBJ2-7	.	.	CASSLWNWEQYF	TGTGCCAGCAGTTTATGGAATTGGGAGCAGTACTTC
TRBV30	TRBJ2-1	.	.	CAWKAPGYEQFF	TGTGCCTGGAAAGCCCCCGGTTATGAGCAGTTCTTC
TRBV12-5	TRBJ2-7	.	TRBD2	CASGLAPTSGFRYEQYF	TGTGCTAGTGGTTTGGCCCCGACTAGCGGGTTTAGGTACGAGCAGTACTTC
TRBV27	TRBJ1-5	few	TRBD1	CASSQGAGQPQHF	TGTGCCAGCAGTCAGGGGGCAGGTCAGCCCCAGCATTTT
TRBV7-9	TRBJ2-7	.	.	CASSFVAGFSYEQYF	TGTGCCAGCAGCTTCGTGGCAGGGTTTTCCTACGAGCAGTACTTC
TRBV20-1	TRBJ1-3	.	.	CSATNSGSGNTIYF	TGCAGTGCAACGAACAGTGGCTCTGGAAACACCATATATTTT
TRBV20-1	TRBJ1-2	.	.	CSARDPRQSVGYTF	TGCAGTGCTAGAGATCCCCGGCAGTCCGTCGGCTACACCTTC
TRBV7-9	TRBJ1-2	.	.	CASSLTGLEGNGYTF	TGTGCCAGCAGCCTTACCGGCCTCGAGGGCAATGGCTACACCTTC
TRBV20-1	TRBJ2-1	.	TRBD2	CSVKRGSLSSYNEQFF	TGCAGTGTTAAGCGGGGTAGCTTAAGCTCCTACAATGAGCAGTTCTTC
TRBV5-1	TRBJ2-3	.	.	CASSDQGTDTQYF	TGCGCCAGCAGCGACCAGGGCACAGATACGCAGTATTTT
TRBV5-1	TRBJ1-2	.	.	CASSLSRGKDYGYTF	TGCGCCAGCAGCTTAAGTCGGGGGAAGGACTATGGCTACACCTTC
TRBV30	TRBJ1-5	.	.	CAWNRGSSNQPQHF	TGTGCCTGGAACCGGGGGAGTAGCAATCAGCCCCAGCATTTT
TRBV29-1	TRBJ2-7	.	TRBD1	CSVAWDRRDEQYF	TGCAGCGTGGCTTGGGACAGAAGAGACGAGCAGTACTTC
TRBV20-1	TRBJ2-5	.	TRBD2	CSASILAGKETQYF	TGCAGTGCGTCCATTCTAGCGGGGAAAGAGACCCAGTACTTC
TRBV7-2	TRBJ2-1	.	.	CASSLMGWGAYNEQFF	TGTGCCAGCAGCTTAATGGGGTGGGGTGCCTACAATGAGCAGTTCTTC
TRBV20-1	TRBJ1-2	.	.	CSARARGALGGYTF	TGCAGTGCTAGAGCTCGTGGGGCGCTGGGTGGCTACACCTTC
TRBV6-1	TRBJ1-6	.	.	CASTSAGSSSYNSPLHF	TGTGCCAGCACCTCAGCGGGCAGCAGCTCCTATAATTCACCCCTCCACTTT
TRBV12-3/TRBV12-4	TRBJ2-1	.	.	CASRSPGNNEQFF	TGTGCCAGCAGGTCCCCCGGGAACAATGAGCAGTTCTTC
TRBV20-1	TRBJ2-7	.	.	CSASGGNEQYF	TGCAGTGCTAGTGGCGGAAACGAGCAGTACTTC
TRBV20-1	TRBJ1-5	.	.	CSARSRFGNQPQHF	TGCAGTGCTAGATCGCGTTTTGGGAATCAGCCCCAGCATTTT
TRBV6-6	TRBJ2-7	.	.	CASSVLWSGEQYF	TGTGCCAGCAGTGTCCTATGGTCGGGCGAGCAGTACTTC
TRBV2	TRBJ1-2	.	.	CASRRLQGTYGYTF	TGTGCCAGCAGGAGATTACAGGGTACCTATGGCTACACCTTC
TRBV11-3	TRBJ2-5	.	TRBD1	CASSQTGGSETQYF	TGTGCCAGCAGCCAGACAGGGGGCTCAGAGACCCAGTACTTC
TRBV29-1	TRBJ2-7	.	TRBD1	CSTRAGTGASEQYF	TGCAGCACCCGTGCAGGGACAGGGGCTAGTGAGCAGTACTTC
TRBV5-1	TRBJ2-1	.	TRBD1	CASSLEGQGNEQFF	TGCGCCAGCAGCTTGGAGGGACAGGGGAATGAGCAGTTCTTC
TRBV7-2	TRBJ1-6	.	.	CARAPLLNSPPHF	TGTGCCAGGGCACCGCTGTTGAATTCACCCCCCCACTTT
TRBV2	TRBJ2-1	.	.	CASSPGTVYNEQFF	TGTGCCAGCAGCCCTGGGACGGTGTACAATGAGCAGTTCTTC
TRBV6-1	TRBJ2-7	.	TRBD1	CASWSRGHSYEQYF	TGTGCCAGCTGGTCCAGGGGGCACTCCTACGAGCAGTACTTC
TRBV18	TRBJ1-5	.	.	CASSTTWTEDNQPQHF	TGTGCCAGCTCAACCACCTGGACAGAGGACAATCAGCCCCAGCATTTT
TRBV9	TRBJ2-1	.	TRBD2	CASSASGLAGSSSYNEQFF	TGTGCCAGCAGCGCGTCGGGACTAGCGGGATCCAGCTCCTACAATGAGCAGTTCTTC
TRBV11-2	TRBJ2-1	.	.	CASSLASVPQFF	TGTGCCAGCAGCTTAGCTAGCGTCCCGCAGTTCTTC
TRBV12-5	TRBJ2-5	.	.	CASGPGEETQYF	TGTGCTAGTGGTCCCGGGGAAGAGACCCAGTACTTC
TRBV5-1	TRBJ2-7	.	.	CASSLEGTRLVWQYF	TGCGCCAGCAGCTTGGAAGGGACACGCTTGGTGTGGCAGTACTTC